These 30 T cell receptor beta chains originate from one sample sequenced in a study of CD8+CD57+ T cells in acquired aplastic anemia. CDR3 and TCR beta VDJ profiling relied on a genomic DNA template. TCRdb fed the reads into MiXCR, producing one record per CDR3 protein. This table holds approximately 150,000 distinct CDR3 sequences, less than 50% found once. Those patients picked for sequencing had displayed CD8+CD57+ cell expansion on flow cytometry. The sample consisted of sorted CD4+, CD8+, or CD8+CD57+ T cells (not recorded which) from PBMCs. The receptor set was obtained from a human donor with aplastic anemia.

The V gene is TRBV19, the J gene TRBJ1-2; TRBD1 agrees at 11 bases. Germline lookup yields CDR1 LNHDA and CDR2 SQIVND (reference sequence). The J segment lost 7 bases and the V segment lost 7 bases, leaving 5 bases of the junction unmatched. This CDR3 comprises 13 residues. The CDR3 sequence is CASISGTGGGYTF. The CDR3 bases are TGTGCCAGTATCTCCGGGACAGGGGGTGGCTACACCTTC.

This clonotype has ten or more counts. The CDR3 is CASSLTRNTGELFF. The CDR3 coding sequence is TGTGCCAGCAGCTTAACGAGGAACACCGGGGAGCTGTTTTTT. The chain is built from TRBV11-3 and TRBJ2-2; D uncertain. Germline V gene data show CDR1 as SGHNT and CDR2 as YENEEA. This CDR3 has 14 residues. Trimming cost V 2 bases and J 1 base, with 5 bases left between them.

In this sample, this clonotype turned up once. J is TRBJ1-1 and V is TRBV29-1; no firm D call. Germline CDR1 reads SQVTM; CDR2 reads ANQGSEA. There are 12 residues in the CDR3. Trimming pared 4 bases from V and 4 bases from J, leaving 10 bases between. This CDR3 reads CSVASDPTEAFF. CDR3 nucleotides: TGCAGCGTTGCTTCGGACCCCACTGAAGCTTTCTTT. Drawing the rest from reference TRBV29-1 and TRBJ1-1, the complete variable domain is SAVISQKPSRDICQRGTSLTIQCQVDSQVTMMFWYRQQPGQSLTLIATANQGSEATYESGFVIDKFPISRPNLTFSTLTVSNMSPEDSSIYLCSVASDPTEAFFGQGTRLTVV.

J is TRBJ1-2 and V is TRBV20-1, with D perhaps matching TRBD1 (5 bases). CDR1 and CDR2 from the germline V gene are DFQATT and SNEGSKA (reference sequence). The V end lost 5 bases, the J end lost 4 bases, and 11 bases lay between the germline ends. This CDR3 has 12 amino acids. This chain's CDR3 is CSAPQGFYGYTF. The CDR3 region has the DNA TGCAGTGCTCCGCAGGGATTCTATGGCTACACCTTC.

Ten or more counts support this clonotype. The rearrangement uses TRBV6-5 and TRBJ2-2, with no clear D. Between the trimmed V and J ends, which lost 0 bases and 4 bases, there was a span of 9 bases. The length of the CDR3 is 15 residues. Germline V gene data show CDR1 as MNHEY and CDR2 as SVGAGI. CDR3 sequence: CASSYSRFGTGELFF. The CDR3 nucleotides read TGTGCCAGCAGTTACTCCAGATTCGGCACCGGGGAGCTGTTTTTT.

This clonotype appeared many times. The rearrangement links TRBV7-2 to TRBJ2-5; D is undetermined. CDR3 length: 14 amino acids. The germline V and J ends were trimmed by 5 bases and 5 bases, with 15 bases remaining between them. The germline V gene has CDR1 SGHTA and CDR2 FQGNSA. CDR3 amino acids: CASSVPGARETQYF. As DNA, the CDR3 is TGTGCCAGCAGCGTGCCGGGCGCCCGGGAGACCCAGTACTTC.

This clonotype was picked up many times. CDR3 amino acids: CASSPSGGSTEAFF. As DNA, the CDR3 is TGCGCCAGCAGCCCCTCGGGTGGAAGTACTGAAGCTTTCTTT. The chain couples TRBV5-1 to TRBJ1-1, with D uncertain. The V end was cut by 4 bases, the J end by 5 bases, with 15 bases between. CDR3 length: 14 residues. Germline V CDR1 and CDR2: SGHRS, YFSETQ. Combining the CDR3 with reference TRBV5-1 and TRBJ1-1 gives the whole variable domain KAGVTQTPRYLIKTRGQQVTLSCSPISGHRSVSWYQQTPGQGLQFLFEYFSETQRNKGNFPGRFSGRQFSNSRSEMNVSTLELGDSALYLCASSPSGGSTEAFFGQGTRLTVV.

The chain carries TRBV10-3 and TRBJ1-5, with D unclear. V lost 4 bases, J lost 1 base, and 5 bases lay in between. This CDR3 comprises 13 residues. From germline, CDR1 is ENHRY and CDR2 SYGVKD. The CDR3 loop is CAISGESNQPQHF. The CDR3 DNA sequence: TGTGCCATCAGTGGAGAGAGCAATCAGCCCCAGCATTTT.

This CDR3 reads CATRTGDFSPLHF. In DNA form, the CDR3 reads TGTGCCACGCGGACCGGGGATTTTTCACCCCTCCACTTT. The chain has TRBV2 and TRBJ1-6, with D uncertain. The germline gives CDR1 SNHLY, CDR2 FYNNEI. V lost 10 bases and J 9 bases, leaving 16 bases between the germline ends. The CDR3 runs to 13 residues.

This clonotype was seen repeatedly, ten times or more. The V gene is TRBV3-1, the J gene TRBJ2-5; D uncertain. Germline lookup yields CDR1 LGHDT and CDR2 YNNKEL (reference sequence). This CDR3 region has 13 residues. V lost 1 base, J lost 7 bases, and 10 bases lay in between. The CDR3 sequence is CASSQGPRRTQYF. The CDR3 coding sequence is TGTGCCAGCAGCCAAGGACCCCGAAGGACCCAGTACTTC.

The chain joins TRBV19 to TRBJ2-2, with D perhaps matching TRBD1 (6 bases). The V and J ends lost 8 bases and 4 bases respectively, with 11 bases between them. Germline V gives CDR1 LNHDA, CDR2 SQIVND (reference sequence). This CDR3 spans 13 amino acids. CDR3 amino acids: CASHQQGTGELFF. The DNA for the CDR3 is TGTGCCAGTCACCAACAGGGCACCGGGGAGCTGTTTTTT. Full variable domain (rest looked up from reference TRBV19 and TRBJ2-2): DGGITQSPKYLFRKEGQNVTLSCEQNLNHDAMYWYRQDPGQGLRLIYYSQIVNDFQKGDIAEGYSVSREKKESFPLTVTSAQKNPTAFYLCASHQQGTGELFFGEGSRLTVL.

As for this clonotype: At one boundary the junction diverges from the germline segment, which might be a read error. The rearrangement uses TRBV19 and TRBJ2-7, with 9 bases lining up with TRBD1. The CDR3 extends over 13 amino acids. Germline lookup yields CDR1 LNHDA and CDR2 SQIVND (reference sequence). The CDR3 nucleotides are TGTACCAGTAGTATGAACAGGGGGCACGAGCAGTACTTC. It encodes CTSSMNRGHEQYF.

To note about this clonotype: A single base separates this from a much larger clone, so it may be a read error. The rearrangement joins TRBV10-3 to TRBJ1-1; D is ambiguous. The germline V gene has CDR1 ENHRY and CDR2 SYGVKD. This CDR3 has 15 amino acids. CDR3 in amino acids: CASSYSPNLNTEAFF. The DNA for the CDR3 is TGTGCCAGCAGTTACTCCCCCAACCTGAACACTGAAGCTTTCTTT.

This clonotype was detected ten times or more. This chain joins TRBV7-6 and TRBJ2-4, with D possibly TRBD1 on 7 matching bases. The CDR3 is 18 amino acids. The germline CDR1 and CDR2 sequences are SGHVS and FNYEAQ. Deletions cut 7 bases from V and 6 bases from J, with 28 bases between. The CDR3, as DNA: TGTGCCAGCATGCACACGATCCTCTTGGAGGGGGCAGGAAACATTCAGTACTTC. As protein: CASMHTILLEGAGNIQYF.

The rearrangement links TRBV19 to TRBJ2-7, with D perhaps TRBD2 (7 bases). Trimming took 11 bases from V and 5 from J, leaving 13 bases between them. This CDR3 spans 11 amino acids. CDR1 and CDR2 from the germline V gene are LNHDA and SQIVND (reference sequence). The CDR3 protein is CASWGGNEQYF. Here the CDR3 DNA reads TGTGCCTCATGGGGGGGCAACGAGCAGTACTTC.

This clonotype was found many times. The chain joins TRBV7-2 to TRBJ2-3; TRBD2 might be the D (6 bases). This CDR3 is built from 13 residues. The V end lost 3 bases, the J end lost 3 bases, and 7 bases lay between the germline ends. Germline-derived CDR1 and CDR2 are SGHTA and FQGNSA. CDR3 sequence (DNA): TGTGCCAGCAGCTTGGGGAGGACAGATACGCAGTATTTT. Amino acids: CASSLGRTDTQYF.

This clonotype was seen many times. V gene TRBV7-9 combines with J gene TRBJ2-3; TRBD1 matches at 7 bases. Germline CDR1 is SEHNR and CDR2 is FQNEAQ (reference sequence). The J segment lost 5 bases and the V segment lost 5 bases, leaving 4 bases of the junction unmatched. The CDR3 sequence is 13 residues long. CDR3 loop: CASSLRQGDTQYF. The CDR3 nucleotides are TGTGCCAGCAGCCTAAGACAGGGAGATACGCAGTATTTT. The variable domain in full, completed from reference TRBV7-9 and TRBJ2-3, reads DTGVSQNPRHKITKRGQNVTFRCDPISEHNRLYWYRQTLGQGPEFLTYFQNEAQLEKSRLLSDRFSAERPKGSFSTLEIQRTEQGDSAMYLCASSLRQGDTQYFGPGTRLTVL.

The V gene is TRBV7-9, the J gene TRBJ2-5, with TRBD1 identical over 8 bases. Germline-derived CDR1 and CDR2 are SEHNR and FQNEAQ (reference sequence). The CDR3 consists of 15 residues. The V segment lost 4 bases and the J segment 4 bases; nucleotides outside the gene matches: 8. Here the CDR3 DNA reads TGTGCCAGCAGCTCGACCAGGGGGCGCGGAGAGACCCAGTACTTC. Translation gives CASSSTRGRGETQYF.

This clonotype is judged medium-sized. The CDR3 loop reads CATSLKQGYEQYF. In DNA, the CDR3 is TGTGCCACCAGCCTAAAGCAGGGCTACGAGCAGTACTTC. The V call is TRBV15, the J call TRBJ2-7; a possible D gene is TRBD1 (5 bases). The ends were cut back, 5 bases at V and 3 bases at J, with 11 bases in the middle. This CDR3 region has 13 residues. CDR1 is LNHNV and CDR2 is YYDKDF in the germline V gene (reference sequence).

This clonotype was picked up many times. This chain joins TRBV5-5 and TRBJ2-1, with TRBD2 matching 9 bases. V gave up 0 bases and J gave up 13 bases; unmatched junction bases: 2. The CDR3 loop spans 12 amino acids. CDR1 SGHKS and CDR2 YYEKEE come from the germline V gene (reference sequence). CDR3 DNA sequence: TGTGCCAGCAGCTTGGGACTAGCGGAACAGTTCTTC. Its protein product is CASSLGLAEQFF.

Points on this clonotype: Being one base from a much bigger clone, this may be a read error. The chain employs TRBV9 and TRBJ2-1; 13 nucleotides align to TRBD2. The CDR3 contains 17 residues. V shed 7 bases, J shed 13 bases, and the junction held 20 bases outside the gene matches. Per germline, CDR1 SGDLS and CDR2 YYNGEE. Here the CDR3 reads CASGGGLAGDTYNGQFF. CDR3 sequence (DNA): TGTGCCAGCGGCGGCGGACTAGCGGGAGACACCTACAATGGACAGTTCTTC.

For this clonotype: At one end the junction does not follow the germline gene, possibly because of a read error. CDR3 DNA: TGTGCCAGCAGTTTATCGGCTCGGGCTGAAGCTTCCTTT. Protein: CASSLSARAEASF. V gene TRBV25-1 combines with J gene TRBJ1-1; the D is unclear. Germline assignment: CDR1 MGHDK and CDR2 SYGVNS. The length of the CDR3 is 13 residues.

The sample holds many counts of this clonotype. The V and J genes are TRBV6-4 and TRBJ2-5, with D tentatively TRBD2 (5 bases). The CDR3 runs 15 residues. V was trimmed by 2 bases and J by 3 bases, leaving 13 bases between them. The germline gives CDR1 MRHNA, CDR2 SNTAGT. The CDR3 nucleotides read TGTGCCAGCAGTGACCCCCCGAGTAGCGAAGAGACCCAGTACTTC. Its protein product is CASSDPPSSEETQYF.

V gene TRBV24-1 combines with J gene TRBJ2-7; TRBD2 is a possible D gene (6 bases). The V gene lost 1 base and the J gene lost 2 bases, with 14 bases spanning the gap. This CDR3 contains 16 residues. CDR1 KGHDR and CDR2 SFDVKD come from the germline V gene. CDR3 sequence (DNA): TGTGCCACCAGTGATTTTGGGCGGGAAGTCGCCTACGAGCAGTACGTC. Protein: CATSDFGREVAYEQYV.

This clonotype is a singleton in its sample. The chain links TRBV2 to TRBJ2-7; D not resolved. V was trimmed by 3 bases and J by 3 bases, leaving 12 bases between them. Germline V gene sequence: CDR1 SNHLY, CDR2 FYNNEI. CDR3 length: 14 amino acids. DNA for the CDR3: TGTGCCAGCAGTGATGTTACGCGCGACTACGAGCAGTACTTC. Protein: CASSDVTRDYEQYF.

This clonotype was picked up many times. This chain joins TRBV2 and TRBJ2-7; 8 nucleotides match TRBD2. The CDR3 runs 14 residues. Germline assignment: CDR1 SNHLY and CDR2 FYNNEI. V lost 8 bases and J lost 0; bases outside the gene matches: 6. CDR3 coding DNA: TGTGCCAGCGGCCCTAGCGGGTACTCCTACGAGCAGTACTTC. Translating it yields CASGPSGYSYEQYF.

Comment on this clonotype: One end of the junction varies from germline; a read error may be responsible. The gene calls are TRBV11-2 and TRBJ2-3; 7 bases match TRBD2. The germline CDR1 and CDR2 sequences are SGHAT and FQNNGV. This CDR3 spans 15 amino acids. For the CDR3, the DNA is TGTGCCAGCAGCACCGGGGGGTGGGTCACAGGTACGCAGTATTTT. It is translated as CASSTGGWVTGTQYF.

CDR3 loop: CASSLRTSGYNEQFF. DNA for the CDR3: TGTGCCAGTAGCCTACGGACTAGCGGTTACAATGAGCAGTTCTTC. The chain has TRBV19 and TRBJ2-1, with 10 bases aligning to TRBD2. The CDR3 is 15 amino acids. V lost 6 bases, J lost 4 bases, and 6 bases stayed unmatched. Germline-derived CDR1 and CDR2 are LNHDA and SQIVND (reference sequence).

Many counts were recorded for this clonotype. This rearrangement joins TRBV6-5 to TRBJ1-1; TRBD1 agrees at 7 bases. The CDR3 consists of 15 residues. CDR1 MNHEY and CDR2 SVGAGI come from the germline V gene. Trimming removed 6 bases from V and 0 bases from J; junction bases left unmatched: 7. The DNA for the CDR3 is TGTGCCAGCAGACAGGGGCCCAACCTGAACACTGAAGCTTTCTTT. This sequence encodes CASRQGPNLNTEAFF.

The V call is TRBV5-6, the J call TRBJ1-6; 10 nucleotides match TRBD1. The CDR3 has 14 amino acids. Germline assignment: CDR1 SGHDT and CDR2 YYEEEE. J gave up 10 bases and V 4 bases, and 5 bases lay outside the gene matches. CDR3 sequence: CASSRQGAESPLHF. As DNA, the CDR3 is TGTGCCAGCAGCCGACAGGGGGCCGAATCACCCCTCCACTTT.